One and the same sample provided the 31 T cell receptor beta chains below, sequenced in a study of T cells after yellow fever vaccination. TCRdb reprocessed the 5' RACE reads with MiXCR, giving one entry per CDR3 protein. The sample shows about 160,000 distinct CDR3 sequences, around 9% of them seen only once. Here the sequenced sample was CD8+ T cells sorted from PBMCs, taken 45 days after the yellow fever booster vaccination. These receptors came from a man in his late teens or twenties who received the YFV17D yellow fever vaccine.

This clonotype appeared a few times. The chain has TRBV6-2 or TRBV6-3 and TRBJ1-1; maybe TRBD1 (5 bases). Germline-derived CDR1 and CDR2 are MNHEY and SVGEGT. V lost 5 bases and J lost 11, with 24 bases in between. The CDR3 spans 15 residues. This CDR3 reads CASSPIDSLRWLAFF. As DNA, the CDR3 is TGTGCCAGCAGTCCCATCGACAGTCTCAGGTGGTTGGCTTTCTTT.

The chain combines TRBV10-2 with TRBJ1-2; D not resolved. The CDR3 is made up of 12 amino acids. Germline lookup yields CDR1 WSHSY and CDR2 SAAADI. The V end was cut by 2 bases, the J end by 6 bases, with 7 bases between. Here the CDR3 DNA reads TGCGCCAGCAGTGAGAACGGTGATGGCTACACCTTC. This translates into CASSENGDGYTF.

This clonotype was counted only a few times. One end of the junction does not line up with germline, which may come from a read error. The CDR3 bases are TGTGCCAGCAGTCTAGCGGGCCCTCAGTATTTT. Protein: CASSLAGPQYF. The chain is built from TRBV12-3 or TRBV12-4 and TRBJ2-3; TRBD2 agrees at 8 bases. This CDR3 is 11 amino acids long.

The table lists this clonotype with a few counts. The chain uses TRBV5-4 and TRBJ2-7; 7 nucleotides agree with TRBD1. The CDR3 has 14 residues. V lost 0 bases and J lost 3; bases outside the gene matches: 3. Germline-derived CDR1 and CDR2 are SGHNT and YYREEE (reference sequence). Written as DNA, the CDR3 is TGTGCCAGCAGCTTGGCGGGACAGAACTACGAGCAGTACTTC. Its translation is CASSLAGQNYEQYF.

This clonotype was counted a few times. The rearrangement joins TRBV11-2 to TRBJ2-3; tentative D call: TRBD1 (5 bases). Between the trimmed V and J ends, which lost 5 bases and 3 bases, there was a span of 9 bases. The CDR3 consists of 13 residues. The germline gives CDR1 SGHAT, CDR2 FQNNGV. The CDR3 spells CASSTRGTDTQYF. CDR3 sequence (DNA): TGTGCCAGCAGCACAAGGGGAACAGATACGCAGTATTTT.

This clonotype was seen many times. The V call is TRBV4-3, the J call TRBJ2-5, with unresolved D. V was clipped by 1 base and J by 1 base, with 7 bases between them. This CDR3 region has 14 residues. Germline V gives CDR1 LGHNA, CDR2 YSLEER. CDR3 bases: TGCGCCAGCAGCCAAGGGACGTTCCAAGAGACCCAGTACTTC. Its protein product is CASSQGTFQETQYF.

This clonotype was seen a handful of times. The CDR3 spells CASSQPWGVSSLYGYTF. The CDR3 nucleotides are TGTGCCAGCAGCCAACCGTGGGGGGTATCCAGCCTCTATGGCTACACCTTC. The V gene is TRBV3-1, the J gene TRBJ1-2; a weak D match, TRBD1 (5 bases). V gave up 2 bases and J gave up 4 bases, with 20 bases separating them. CDR3 length: 17 amino acids. Germline values: CDR1 LGHDT, CDR2 YNNKEL (reference sequence).

This chain joins TRBV7-2 and TRBJ2-1, with D possibly being TRBD2 (5 bases). V was shortened by 7 bases and J by 2 bases, with 9 bases between the two germline ends. Germline CDR1 SGHTA, CDR2 FQGNSA. This CDR3 is 13 amino acids long. The CDR3 nucleotides read TGTGCCAGCACCAACGGGGCCTACAATGAGCAGTTCTTC. This codes for CASTNGAYNEQFF.

This clonotype showed up just once. This chain links TRBV19 with TRBJ1-2; D not certain. The V end was cut by 8 bases, the J end by 5 bases, with 12 bases between. Germline CDR1 is LNHDA and CDR2 is SQIVND (reference sequence). The CDR3 has 12 amino acids. CDR3 nucleotide sequence: TGTGCCAGTCACGAGGGAGGATATGGCTACACCTTC. Protein sequence: CASHEGGYGYTF.

The chain recombines TRBV5-6 with TRBJ2-7, with D perhaps TRBD2 (6 bases). The CDR3 spans 14 residues. The germline gives CDR1 SGHDT, CDR2 YYEEEE. Trimming removed 5 bases at V and 4 bases at J, with 16 bases between. The CDR3 spells CASRSFGSGYEQYV. The CDR3 bases are TGTGCCAGCAGATCATTCGGGAGCGGGTACGAGCAGTACGTC.

For the CDR3, the DNA is TGTGCCAGTCAACCCGGGGGATATTACAATGAGCAGTTCTTC. This codes for CASQPGGYYNEQFF. The rearrangement joins TRBV19 to TRBJ2-1; D may be TRBD2 (6 bases). Germline lookup yields CDR1 LNHDA and CDR2 SQIVND (reference sequence). The CDR3 contains 14 residues. V was trimmed by 8 bases and J by 4 bases, leaving 15 bases between them.

This sequence joins TRBV7-9 and TRBJ2-1; D is possibly TRBD1 or TRBD2 (6 bases each). Per germline, CDR1 SEHNR and CDR2 FQNEAQ (reference sequence). With 10 bases removed from V and 2 bases from J, the gap between germline ends came to 15 bases. There are 14 residues in the CDR3. CDR3 protein: CAIKGGTTYNEQFF. For the CDR3, the DNA is TGTGCCATCAAGGGGGGCACGACCTACAATGAGCAGTTCTTC.

The genes are TRBV12-3 or TRBV12-4 and TRBJ1-5, with unresolved D. Trimming shortened V by 6 bases and J by 3 bases, and 12 bases separated the two germline ends. The CDR3 extends over 14 amino acids. CDR3: CASSPDGNNQPQHF. The CDR3 DNA reads as TGTGCCAGCAGCCCGGACGGCAACAATCAGCCCCAGCATTTT.

The chain couples TRBV10-3 to TRBJ1-1, with D hard to call. Germline CDR1 and CDR2: ENHRY and SYGVKD. The CDR3 is made up of 15 amino acids. V lost 3 bases to trimming and J lost 5 bases, with 16 bases between them. DNA of the CDR3: TGTGCCATCAGTGACACAATGGGTCTCATGACTGAAGCTTTCTTT. Protein sequence: CAISDTMGLMTEAFF.

This clonotype was counted many times. The chain is built from TRBV4-1 and TRBJ2-7; D perhaps matches TRBD2 (6 bases). The germline gives CDR1 MGHRA, CDR2 YSYEKL. V lost 0 bases, J lost 7 bases, and 16 bases lay in between. The length of the CDR3 is 15 residues. In DNA, the CDR3 is TGCGCCAGCAGCCAAGATCTGAGGGGACGGGAGGAGCAGTACTTC. Residues: CASSQDLRGREEQYF.

There are many counts of this clonotype. The rearrangement uses TRBV21-1 and TRBJ2-7; the table's TRBD1 call for D was not verified on the DNA. TRBV21-1 is a known pseudogene. This CDR3 comprises 16 residues. The CDR3 DNA reads TGTGCCAGCAGCAAGACCGGGACAGTGAGCTCCTACGAGCAGTACGTC. Encoded protein: CASSKTGTVSSYEQYV.

V is TRBV4-3 and J is TRBJ1-5; D unresolved. CDR1 and CDR2 (germline): LGHNA, YSLEER. The CDR3 sequence is 13 residues long. Deletions cut 0 bases from V and 4 bases from J, with 4 bases between. CDR3 sequence: CASSQERNQPQHF. For the CDR3, the DNA is TGCGCCAGCAGCCAAGAGAGGAATCAGCCCCAGCATTTT.

This rearrangement joins TRBV4-1 to TRBJ1-5; D gene unclear. CDR1 and CDR2 (germline): MGHRA, YSYEKL. Deletions cut 0 bases from V and 1 base from J, with 7 bases between. The CDR3 runs 15 residues. CDR3 residues: CASSQDRSSNQPQHF. Written as DNA, the CDR3 is TGCGCCAGCAGCCAAGACAGGTCAAGCAATCAGCCCCAGCATTTT.

This clonotype was recorded a few times. This chain links TRBV7-9 with TRBJ1-5; a possible D gene is TRBD1 (6 bases). Germline CDR1 reads SEHNR; CDR2 reads FQNEAQ (reference sequence). The germline V and J ends were trimmed by 3 bases and 5 bases, with 14 bases remaining between them. The CDR3 has 15 amino acids. The chain's CDR3 is CASSLGGLGDQPQHF. DNA for the CDR3: TGTGCCAGCAGCTTGGGGGGGCTTGGGGATCAGCCCCAGCATTTT.

This clonotype was recorded a few times. The chain links TRBV6-6 to TRBJ1-1; no definite D call. Per germline, CDR1 MNHNY and CDR2 SVGAGI (reference sequence). Trimming removed 0 bases at V and 7 bases at J, with 3 bases between. The CDR3 extends over 11 amino acids. As DNA, the CDR3 is TGTGCCAGCAGTTACTCGAGTGAAGCTTTCTTT. This sequence encodes CASSYSSEAFF.

The rearrangement uses TRBV7-6 and TRBJ2-4, with no clear D. The CDR3 loop spans 14 amino acids. Per the germline V gene, CDR1 is SGHVS and CDR2 is FNYEAQ. Trimming shortened V by 1 base and J by 6 bases, and 10 bases separated the two germline ends. The CDR3 coding sequence is TGTGCCAGCAGCTTAGATTTGCTAGGAAACATTCAGTACTTC. Protein sequence: CASSLDLLGNIQYF.

The V call is TRBV4-3, the J call TRBJ1-1; tentative D call: TRBD1 (6 bases). The germline gives CDR1 LGHNA, CDR2 YSLEER. With 4 bases removed from V and 1 base from J, the gap between germline ends came to 10 bases. The CDR3 has 14 amino acids. CDR3: CASSLGHPNTEAFF. CDR3 nucleotide sequence: TGCGCCAGCAGCCTGGGACACCCGAACACTGAAGCTTTCTTT.

V usage is TRBV28 and J usage is TRBJ2-7; TRBD2 aligns across 8 bases. Looked up from germline, CDR1 is MDHEN and CDR2 is SYDVKM. The CDR3 totals 16 residues. V shed 8 bases, J shed 1 base, and the junction held 13 bases outside the gene matches. The CDR3 DNA is TGTGCCAGCGCCTCAACGGGACTAGTCTTTTCCTACGAGCAGTACTTC. Translation gives CASASTGLVFSYEQYF.

This clonotype showed up just a few times. The V call is TRBV6-6, the J call TRBJ1-5, with TRBD1 as a possible D gene (6 bases). CDR3 size: 13 residues. Trimming stripped 6 bases from V and 4 bases from J, with 10 bases between. Per the germline V gene, CDR1 is MNHNY and CDR2 is SVGAGI (reference sequence). The CDR3 sequence: CASRRQENQPQHF. CDR3 coding DNA: TGTGCCAGCAGAAGACAGGAAAATCAGCCCCAGCATTTT.

The chain uses TRBV4-3 and TRBJ1-1; D call uncertain. The V end was cut by 0 bases, the J end by 7 bases, with 15 bases between. Germline V gene sequence: CDR1 LGHNA, CDR2 YSLEER. The length of the CDR3 is 15 residues. As DNA, the CDR3 is TGCGCCAGCAGCCAAGATCGGGGAGGGTGGGTTGAAGCTTTCTTT. Translation gives CASSQDRGGWVEAFF.

V is TRBV7-3 and J is TRBJ2-1; 7 bases map to TRBD1. V gave up 1 base and J gave up 6 bases; unmatched junction bases: 6. The CDR3 contains 15 residues. Germline V CDR1 and CDR2: SGHTA, FQGTGA. The CDR3 sequence: CASSLNRGVVNEQFF. DNA of the CDR3: TGTGCCAGCAGCTTAAACAGGGGAGTGGTCAATGAGCAGTTCTTC.

The V call is TRBV4-1, the J call TRBJ1-2; TRBD1 matches at 8 bases. Trimming took 1 base from V and 3 from J; bases not matched to a gene: 13. Germline CDR1 is MGHRA and CDR2 is YSYEKL. CDR3 length: 18 amino acids. The chain's CDR3 is CASSQVKSGQGAYYGYTF. The CDR3 coding sequence is TGCGCCAGCAGCCAAGTCAAATCGGGGCAGGGGGCTTACTATGGCTACACCTTC.

This rearrangement joins TRBV5-5 to TRBJ1-5; possible D gene TRBD1, 6 bases. The V gene's germline CDR1 is SGHKS and CDR2 YYEKEE (reference sequence). The CDR3 is 15 amino acids. The germline V and J ends were trimmed by 4 bases and 3 bases, with 14 bases remaining between them. The CDR3 region is CASSEIQGPNQPQHF. CDR3 nucleotide sequence: TGTGCCAGCAGCGAGATACAGGGCCCCAATCAGCCCCAGCATTTT.

This clonotype was seen many times. The chain uses TRBV4-1 and TRBJ2-1, with 9 bases identical to TRBD1. This CDR3 comprises 16 residues. J was trimmed by 6 bases and V by 4 bases; bases with no gene match: 10. Germline CDR1 is MGHRA and CDR2 is YSYEKL. CDR3 DNA sequence: TGCGCCAGCAGCCTGTATTCCGGACAGGGGTTCAATGAGCAGTTCTTC. This codes for CASSLYSGQGFNEQFF.

This clonotype was seen many times. J is TRBJ1-5 and V is TRBV7-8; weak D call: TRBD1 (6 bases). With 2 bases removed from V and 3 bases from J, the gap between germline ends came to 17 bases. Germline loops: CDR1 SGHVS, CDR2 FQNEAQ. The CDR3 runs to 17 residues. The DNA for the CDR3 is TGTGCCAGCAGCTTAAGGGCGGGACAATCCATCAATCAGCCCCAGCATTTT. Amino acids: CASSLRAGQSINQPQHF.

The sample holds a few counts of this clonotype. V usage is TRBV13 and J usage is TRBJ2-1, with unresolved D. V lost 6 bases and J 6 bases, leaving 6 bases between the germline ends. The germline gives CDR1 PRHDT, CDR2 FYEKMQ (reference sequence). The length of the CDR3 is 11 residues. In nucleotides, the CDR3 is TGTGCCAGCAGATGGGGCAATGAGCAGTTCTTC. Amino acids: CASRWGNEQFF. Full variable domain (outside the CDR3, taken from reference TRBV13 and TRBJ2-1): AAGVIQSPRHLIKEKRETATLKCYPIPRHDTVYWYQQGPGQDPQFLISFYEKMQSDKGSIPDRFSAQQFSDYHSELNMSSLELGDSALYFCASRWGNEQFFGPGTRLTVL.